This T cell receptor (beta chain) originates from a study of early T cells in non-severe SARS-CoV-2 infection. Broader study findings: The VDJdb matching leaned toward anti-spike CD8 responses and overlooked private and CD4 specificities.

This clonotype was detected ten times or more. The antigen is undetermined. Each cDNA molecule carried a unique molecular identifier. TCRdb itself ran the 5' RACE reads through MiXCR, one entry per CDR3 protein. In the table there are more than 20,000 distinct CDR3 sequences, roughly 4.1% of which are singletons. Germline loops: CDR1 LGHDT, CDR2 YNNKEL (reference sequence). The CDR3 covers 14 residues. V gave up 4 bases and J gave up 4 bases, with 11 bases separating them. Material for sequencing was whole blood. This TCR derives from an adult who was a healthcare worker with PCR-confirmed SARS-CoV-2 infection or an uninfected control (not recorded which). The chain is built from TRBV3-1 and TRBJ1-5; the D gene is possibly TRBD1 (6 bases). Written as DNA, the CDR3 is TGTGCCAGCAGCCCACCAGGGGTGAATCAGCCCCAGCATTTT. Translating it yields CASSPPGVNQPQHF.